Listed below are T cell receptor beta chains from one sample, sequenced in a study of cytomegalovirus exposure and HLA in healthy donors. The assay was immunoSEQ multiplex PCR, and TCRdb's table has in-frame clones only and misses some. The sample has roughly 180,000 clones, 60% to 85% seen once. Source material: PBMCs. These receptors all come from a male donor in good health and CMV-seronegative. Both conserved end residues are part of each CDR3. A D gene is named only where the DNA matches it firmly. Clone size is not always given. Where it is, it says once, few, many or a class for expanded clones.

V gene	D gene	J gene	clone size	CDR3 protein	CDR3 DNA
TRBV5-1	TRBD2	TRBJ2-2	-	CASSLLAGDLTGELFF	TGCGCCAGCAGCTTACTAGCGGGAGATTTGACCGGGGAGCTGTTTTTT
TRBV15	TRBD1	TRBJ1-1	few	CATSSVRGLNTEAFF	TGTGCCACCAGCAGTGTAAGGGGGCTAAACACTGAAGCTTTCTTT
TRBV5-1	TRBD1	TRBJ1-1	-	CASSYGQGLITNTEAFF	TGCGCCAGCAGCTACGGACAGGGCCTTATAACAAACACTGAAGCTTTCTTT
TRBV11-2	-	TRBJ2-2	-	CASSLRSRGTGELFF	TGTGCCAGCAGCTTAAGGAGCCGGGGGACCGGGGAGCTGTTTTTT
TRBV9	TRBD2	TRBJ2-1	-	CASSVSGVAGVDEQFF	TGTGCCAGCAGCGTAAGTGGTGTGGCGGGAGTGGATGAGCAGTTCTTC
TRBV6-5	-	TRBJ1-5	-	CASSEGGSNQPQHF	TGTGCCAGCAGTGAAGGAGGTAGCAATCAGCCCCAGCATTTT
TRBV10-3	TRBD2	TRBJ2-1	once	CAISITSGGADEQFF	TGTGCCATCAGTATAACTAGCGGGGGGGCAGATGAGCAGTTCTTC
TRBV19	-	TRBJ1-5	few	CASSIPRQTSNQPQHF	TGTGCCAGTAGTATCCCCCGACAGACTAGCAATCAGCCCCAGCATTTT
TRBV7-9	TRBD1	TRBJ2-7	few	CASSLEGAQYF	TGTGCCAGCAGCTTAGAGGGGGCGCAGTACTTC
TRBV30	-	TRBJ2-7	-	CAWKPYDSYEQYF	TGTGCCTGGAAGCCCTACGACTCCTACGAGCAGTACTTC
TRBV4-3	-	TRBJ1-4	-	CASSQGDRTSEKLFF	TGCGCCAGCAGCCAAGGAGACAGGACGAGCGAAAAACTGTTTTTT
TRBV28	-	TRBJ2-3	-	CASSLDRSSFSTDTQYF	TGTGCCAGCAGTCTAGACAGGTCCTCGTTTTCCACAGATACGCAGTATTTT
TRBV5-1	-	TRBJ2-7	-	CASTSGYEQYF	TGCGCCAGCACCTCGGGCTACGAGCAGTACTTC
TRBV6-5	-	TRBJ1-1	once	CATTRWRNTEAFF	TGTGCCACCACTAGGTGGAGGAACACTGAAGCTTTCTTT
TRBV9	-	TRBJ2-1	-	CASSVAGRWSSYNEQFF	TGTGCCAGCAGCGTAGCGGGTCGGTGGAGCTCCTACAATGAGCAGTTCTTC
TRBV5-1	-	TRBJ2-7	-	CASRETADYRYEQYF	TGCGCCAGCAGGGAAACGGCAGACTACCGCTACGAGCAGTACTTC
TRBV7-6	-	TRBJ1-5	-	CASSLNRGYNQPQHF	TGTGCCAGCAGCTTAAATCGGGGGTACAATCAGCCCCAGCATTTT
TRBV14	TRBD1	TRBJ1-2	-	CASSQDRGYNYGYTF	TGTGCCAGCAGCCAGGACAGGGGATACAACTATGGCTACACCTTC
TRBV7-8	-	TRBJ1-5	once	CASSPGTRNQPQHF	TGTGCCAGCAGCCCCGGGACACGCAATCAGCCCCAGCATTTT
TRBV6-9	TRBD2	TRBJ2-1	-	CAGPLIGGSVYNEQFF	TGTGCCGGACCGCTGATCGGCGGGAGTGTGTATAATGAGCAGTTCTTC
TRBV11-3	TRBD1	TRBJ1-5	-	CASSFGDRFWGQPQHF	TGTGCCAGCAGCTTCGGGGACAGGTTCTGGGGACAGCCCCAGCATTTT
TRBV4-1	TRBD1	TRBJ1-4	-	CASSQDPDRVYEKLFF	TGCGCCAGCAGCCAAGATCCGGACAGGGTTTATGAAAAACTGTTTTTT
TRBV6-1	TRBD2	TRBJ2-1	-	CASSGGTSGTGNEQFF	TGTGCCAGCAGTGGGGGGACTAGCGGGACAGGCAATGAGCAGTTCTTC
TRBV30	-	TRBJ1-5	-	CAWSPRNQPQHF	TGTGCCTGGAGTCCTCGTAATCAGCCCCAGCATTTT
TRBV4-3	-	TRBJ1-4	-	CASSQDSGSGNEKLFF	TGCGCCAGCAGCCAAGATTCGGGGTCTGGTAATGAAAAACTGTTTTTT
TRBV5-6	-	TRBJ2-5	few	CASSWGRDFQETQYF	TGTGCCAGCAGCTGGGGACGGGACTTCCAAGAGACCCAGTACTTC
TRBV19	-	TRBJ1-5	-	CASSMSIGGQPQHF	TGTGCCAGTAGTATGAGCATCGGGGGGCAGCCCCAGCATTTT
TRBV9	-	TRBJ2-3	-	CASSVALTDTQYF	TGTGCCAGCAGCGTAGCTTTGACAGATACGCAGTATTTT
TRBV19	TRBD1	TRBJ1-1	-	CASTTGGDMNTEAFF	TGTGCCAGTACGACAGGGGGAGACATGAACACTGAAGCTTTCTTT
TRBV4-1	-	TRBJ1-5	-	CASSQQGGQPQHF	TGCGCCAGCAGCCAACAGGGCGGTCAGCCCCAGCATTTT
TRBV6-5	-	TRBJ1-2	-	CASSYLRGEGYTF	TGTGCCAGCAGTTATCTGCGGGGGGAAGGCTACACCTTC
TRBV9	-	TRBJ1-5	-	CASSVAGTGDQPQHF	TGTGCCAGCAGCGTAGCAGGGACGGGGGATCAGCCCCAGCATTTT
TRBV4-3	-	TRBJ1-5	-	CASSQDRERAQHF	TGCGCCAGCAGCCAAGACAGGGAAAGAGCCCAGCATTTT
TRBV15	-	TRBJ1-5	-	CATSRAAGVQHF	TGTGCCACCAGCAGAGCGGCAGGGGTCCAGCATTTT
TRBV9	TRBD1	TRBJ1-1	few	CASSPGDREGTEAFF	TGTGCCAGCAGCCCCGGGGACAGGGAGGGGACTGAAGCTTTCTTT
TRBV2	-	TRBJ2-3	-	CASSSSRENTQYF	TGTGCCAGCAGTTCCTCACGCGAAAATACGCAGTATTTT
TRBV6-1	-	TRBJ1-3	-	CASDLGGSGNTIYF	TGTGCCAGCGATTTAGGGGGATCTGGAAACACCATATATTTT
TRBV11-3	TRBD2	TRBJ2-3	-	CASSSIAGGTDTQYF	TGTGCCAGCAGCTCAATAGCGGGGGGAACAGATACGCAGTATTTT
TRBV28	-	TRBJ2-6	-	CASGLQGYSGANVLTF	TGTGCCAGCGGCCTTCAGGGTTACTCTGGGGCCAACGTCCTGACTTTC
TRBV6-6	-	TRBJ1-5	-	CASSYPPDSGNQPQHF	TGTGCCAGCAGTTACCCCCCGGACAGCGGCAATCAGCCCCAGCATTTT
TRBV28	-	TRBJ1-5	-	CAIATVYNQPQHF	TGTGCCATTGCGACAGTCTACAATCAGCCCCAGCATTTT
TRBV27	-	TRBJ2-1	-	CASSLSARDYNEQFF	TGTGCCAGCAGTTTATCTGCAAGAGACTACAATGAGCAGTTCTTC
TRBV21-1	-	TRBJ2-1	-	CASSKGSREWKFF	TGTGCCAGCAGCAAAGGTTCGCGGGAGTGGAAGTTCTTC
TRBV11-2	-	TRBJ2-1	once	CASSLDQNEQFF	TGTGCCAGCAGCTTAGACCAAAATGAGCAGTTCTTC
TRBV6-7	-	TRBJ1-5	-	CASNPREVRFQPQHF	TGTGCCAGCAACCCCAGGGAAGTTAGATTTCAGCCCCAGCATTTT
TRBV6-6	-	TRBJ1-2	-	CASRDGTAILYGYTF	TGTGCCAGCAGGGACGGGACTGCGATCCTTTATGGCTACACCTTC